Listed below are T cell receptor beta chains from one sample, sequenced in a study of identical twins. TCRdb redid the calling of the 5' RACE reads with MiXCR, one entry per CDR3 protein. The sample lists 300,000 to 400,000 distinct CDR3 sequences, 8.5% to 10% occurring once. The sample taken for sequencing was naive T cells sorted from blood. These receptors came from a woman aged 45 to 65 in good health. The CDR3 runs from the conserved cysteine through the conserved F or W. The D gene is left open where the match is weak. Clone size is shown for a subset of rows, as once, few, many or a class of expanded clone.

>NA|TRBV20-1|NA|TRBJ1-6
CSARTTEGEDSPLHF
TGCAGTGCTAGAACGACGGAAGGGGAGGATTCACCCCTCCACTTT
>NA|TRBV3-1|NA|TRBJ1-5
CASSQGTVNPPQHF
TGTGCCAGCAGCCAAGGGACAGTCAATCCGCCCCAGCATTTT
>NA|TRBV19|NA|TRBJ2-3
CASSEIRTDTQYF
TGTGCCAGTAGCGAGATCCGCACAGATACGCAGTATTTT
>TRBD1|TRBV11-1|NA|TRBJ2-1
CASSLAGQPYNEQFF
TGTGCCAGCAGCTTAGCGGGACAGCCATACAATGAGCAGTTCTTC
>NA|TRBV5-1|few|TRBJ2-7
CASSIAGTADDEQYF
TGCGCCAGCAGCATCGCCGGGACTGCTGATGACGAGCAGTACTTC
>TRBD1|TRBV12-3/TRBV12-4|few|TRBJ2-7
CASSFFSDRSYEQYF
TGTGCCAGCAGTTTTTTTTCGGACAGGAGCTACGAGCAGTACTTC
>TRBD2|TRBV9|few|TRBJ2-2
CASTRTSGTGELFF
TGTGCCAGCACCAGGACTAGCGGGACCGGGGAGCTGTTTTTT
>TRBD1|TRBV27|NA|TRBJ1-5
CASSKQGAIGNQPQHF
TGTGCCAGCAGTAAACAGGGGGCTATCGGCAATCAGCCCCAGCATTTT
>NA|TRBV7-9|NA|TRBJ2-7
CASSWGTSYEQYF
TGTGCCAGCAGCTGGGGCACTTCGTACGAGCAGTACTTC
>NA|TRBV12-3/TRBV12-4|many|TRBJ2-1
CASSSTRDSYNEQFF
TGTGCCAGCAGTTCAACCCGGGACTCTTACAATGAGCAGTTCTTC
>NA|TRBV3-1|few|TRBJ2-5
CASSSVPVKLYQETQYF
TGTGCCAGCAGTTCTGTACCCGTAAAGTTGTACCAAGAGACCCAGTACTTC
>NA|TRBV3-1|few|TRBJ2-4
CASSQVPGMDIQYF
TGTGCCAGCAGCCAAGTCCCAGGGATGGACATTCAGTACTTC
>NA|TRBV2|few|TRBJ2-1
CGVRGIYNEQFF
TGTGGGGTGCGGGGAATCTACAATGAGCAGTTCTTC
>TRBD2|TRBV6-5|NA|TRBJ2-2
CASTSGQNTGELFF
TGTGCCAGCACTAGCGGACAAAACACCGGGGAGCTGTTTTTT
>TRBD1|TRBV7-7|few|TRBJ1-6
CASSLAEPGQGYNSPLHF
TGTGCCAGCAGCTTAGCGGAGCCGGGACAGGGTTATAATTCACCCCTCCACTTT
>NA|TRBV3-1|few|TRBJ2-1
CASSQPDYYNEQFF
TGTGCCAGCAGCCAACCGGACTACTACAATGAGCAGTTCTTC
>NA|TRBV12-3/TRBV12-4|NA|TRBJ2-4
CASSSSGYIQYF
TGTGCCAGCAGTTCCTCAGGGTATATTCAGTACTTC
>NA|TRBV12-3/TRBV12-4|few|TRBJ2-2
CASSLVVAENTGELFF
TGTGCCAGCAGTTTAGTGGTAGCGGAGAACACCGGGGAGCTGTTTTTT
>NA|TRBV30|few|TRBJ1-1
CAWSEGVGTEAFF
TGTGCCTGGAGCGAGGGGGTGGGCACTGAAGCTTTCTTT
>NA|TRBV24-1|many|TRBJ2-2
CATSLDRRNTGELFF
TGTGCCACCAGTCTAGACAGGAGGAACACCGGGGAGCTGTTTTTT
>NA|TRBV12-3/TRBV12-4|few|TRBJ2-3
CASSLAHPGPITDTQYF
TGTGCCAGCAGTTTAGCCCATCCGGGTCCGATCACAGATACGCAGTATTTT
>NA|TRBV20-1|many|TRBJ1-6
CSAREGSSYNSPLHF
TGCAGTGCTAGAGAGGGAAGCTCCTATAATTCACCCCTCCACTTT